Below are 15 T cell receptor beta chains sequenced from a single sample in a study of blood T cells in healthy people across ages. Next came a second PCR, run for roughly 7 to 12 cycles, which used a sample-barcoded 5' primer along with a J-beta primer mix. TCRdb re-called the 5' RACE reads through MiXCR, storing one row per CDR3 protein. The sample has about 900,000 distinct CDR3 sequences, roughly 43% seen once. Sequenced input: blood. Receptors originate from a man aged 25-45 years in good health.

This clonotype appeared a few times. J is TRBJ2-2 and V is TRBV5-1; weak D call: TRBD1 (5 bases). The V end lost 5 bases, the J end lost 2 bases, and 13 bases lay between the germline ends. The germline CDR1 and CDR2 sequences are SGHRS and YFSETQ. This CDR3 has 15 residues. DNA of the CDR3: TGCGCCAGCAGACAGGCGGCCTCAAACACCGGGGAGCTGTTTTTT. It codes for CASRQAASNTGELFF.

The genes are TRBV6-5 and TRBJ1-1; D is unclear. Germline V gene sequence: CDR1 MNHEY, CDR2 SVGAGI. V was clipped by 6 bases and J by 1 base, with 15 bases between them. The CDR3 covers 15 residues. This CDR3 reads CASRPGRVANTEAFF. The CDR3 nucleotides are TGTGCCAGCAGGCCAGGCAGAGTTGCGAACACTGAAGCTTTCTTT.

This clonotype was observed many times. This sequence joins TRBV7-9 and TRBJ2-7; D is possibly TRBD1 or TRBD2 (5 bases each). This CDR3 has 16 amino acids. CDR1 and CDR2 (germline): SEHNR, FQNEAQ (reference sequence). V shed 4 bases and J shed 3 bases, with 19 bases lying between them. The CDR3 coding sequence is TGTGCCAGCAGCTCCGACGGGACCGCCCTCCTCTACGAGCAGTACTTC. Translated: CASSSDGTALLYEQYF.

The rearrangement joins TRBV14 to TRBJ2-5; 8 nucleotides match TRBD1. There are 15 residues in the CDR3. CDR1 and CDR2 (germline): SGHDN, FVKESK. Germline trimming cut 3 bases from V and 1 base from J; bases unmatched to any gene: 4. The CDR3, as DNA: TGTGCCAGCAGCCAGTTCAGGGGGCTCCAAGAGACCCAGTACTTC. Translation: CASSQFRGLQETQYF. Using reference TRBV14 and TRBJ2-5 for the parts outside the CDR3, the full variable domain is EAGVTQFPSHSVIEKGQTVTLRCDPISGHDNLYWYRRVMGKEIKFLLHFVKESKQDESGMPNNRFLAERTGGTYSTLKVQPAELEDSGVYFCASSQFRGLQETQYFGPGTRLLVL.

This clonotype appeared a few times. The CDR3 region is CASSQGDREETQYF. As DNA, the CDR3 is TGTGCCAGCAGCCAAGGAGACAGAGAAGAGACCCAGTACTTC. J is TRBJ2-7 and V is TRBV4-2, with a possible D match to TRBD1 (5 bases). Judging by the DNA end, TRBJ2-5 fits better; the J call may be wrong. Germline values: CDR1 LGHNA, CDR2 YNFKEQ. The CDR3 runs 14 residues.

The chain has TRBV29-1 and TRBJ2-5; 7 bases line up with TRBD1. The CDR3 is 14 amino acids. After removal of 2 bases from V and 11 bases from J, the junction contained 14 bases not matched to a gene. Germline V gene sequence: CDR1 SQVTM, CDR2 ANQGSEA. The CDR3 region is CSVEITGVSYKQYF. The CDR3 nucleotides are TGCAGCGTTGAAATCACAGGGGTCTCCTACAAGCAGTACTTC.

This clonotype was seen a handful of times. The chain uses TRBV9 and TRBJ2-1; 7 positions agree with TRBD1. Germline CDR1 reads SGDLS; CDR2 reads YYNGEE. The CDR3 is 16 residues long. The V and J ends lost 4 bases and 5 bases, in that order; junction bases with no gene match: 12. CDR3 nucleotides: TGTGCCAGCAGCTCCCCTCTCCGGGACAGTAACAATGAGCAGTTCTTC. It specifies CASSSPLRDSNNEQFF.

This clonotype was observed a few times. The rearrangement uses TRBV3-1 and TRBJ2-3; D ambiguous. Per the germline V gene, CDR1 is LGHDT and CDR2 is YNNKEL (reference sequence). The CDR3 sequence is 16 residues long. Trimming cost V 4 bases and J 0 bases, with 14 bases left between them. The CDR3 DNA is TGTGCCAGCAGCCCCTACTCCGGATCTAGCACAGATACGCAGTATTTT. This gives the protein CASSPYSGSSTDTQYF.

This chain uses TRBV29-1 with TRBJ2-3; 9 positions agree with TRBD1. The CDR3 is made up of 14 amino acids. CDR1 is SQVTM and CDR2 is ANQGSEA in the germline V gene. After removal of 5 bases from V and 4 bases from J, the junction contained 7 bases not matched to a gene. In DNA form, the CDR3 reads TGCAGCGTTCATCCCGGGACAGGGTCAGATACGCAGTATTTT. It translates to CSVHPGTGSDTQYF.

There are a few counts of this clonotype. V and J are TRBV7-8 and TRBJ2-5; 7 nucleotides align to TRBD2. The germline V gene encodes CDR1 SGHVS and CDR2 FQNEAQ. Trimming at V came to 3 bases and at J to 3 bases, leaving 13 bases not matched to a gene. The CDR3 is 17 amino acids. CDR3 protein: CASSFGPLGLVKETQYF. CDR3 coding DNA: TGTGCCAGCAGCTTTGGACCCCTCGGACTAGTAAAAGAGACCCAGTACTTC.

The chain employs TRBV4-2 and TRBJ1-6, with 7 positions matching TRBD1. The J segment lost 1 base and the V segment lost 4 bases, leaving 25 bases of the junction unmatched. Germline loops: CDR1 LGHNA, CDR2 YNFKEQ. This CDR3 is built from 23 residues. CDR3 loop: CASSRQGWGYTTGIASYNSPLHF. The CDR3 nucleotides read TGTGCCAGCAGCCGACAGGGATGGGGTTATACAACTGGCATCGCATCCTATAATTCACCCCTCCACTTT.

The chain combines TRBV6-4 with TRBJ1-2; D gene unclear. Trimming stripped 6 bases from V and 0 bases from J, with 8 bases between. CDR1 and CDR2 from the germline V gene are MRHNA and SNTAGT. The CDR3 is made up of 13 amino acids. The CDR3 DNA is TGTGCCAGCAGGCCTGCCTCTAACTATGGCTACACCTTC. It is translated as CASRPASNYGYTF.

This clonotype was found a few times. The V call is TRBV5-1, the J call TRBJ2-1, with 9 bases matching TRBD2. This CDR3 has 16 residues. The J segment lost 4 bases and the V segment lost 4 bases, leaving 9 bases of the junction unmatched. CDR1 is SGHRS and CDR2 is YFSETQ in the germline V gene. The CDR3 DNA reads TGCGCCAGCAGCGGAGGGGGACTAGCCACTTACAATGAGCAGTTCTTC. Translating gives CASSGGGLATYNEQFF. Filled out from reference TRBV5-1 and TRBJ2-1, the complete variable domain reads KAGVTQTPRYLIKTRGQQVTLSCSPISGHRSVSWYQQTPGQGLQFLFEYFSETQRNKGNFPGRFSGRQFSNSRSEMNVSTLELGDSALYLCASSGGGLATYNEQFFGPGTRLTVL.

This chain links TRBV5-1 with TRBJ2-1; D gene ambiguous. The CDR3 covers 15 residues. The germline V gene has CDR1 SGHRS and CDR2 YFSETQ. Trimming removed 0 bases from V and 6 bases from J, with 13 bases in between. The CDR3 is CASSLGPSLSNEQFF. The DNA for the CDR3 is TGCGCCAGCAGCTTGGGGCCATCGCTTTCCAATGAGCAGTTCTTC.

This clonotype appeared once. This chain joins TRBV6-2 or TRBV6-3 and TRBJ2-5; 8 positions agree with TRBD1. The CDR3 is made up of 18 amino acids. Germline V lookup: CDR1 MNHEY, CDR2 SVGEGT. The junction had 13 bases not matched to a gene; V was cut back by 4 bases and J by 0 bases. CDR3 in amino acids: CASSSPDPGQGYQETQYF. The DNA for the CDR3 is TGTGCCAGCAGTTCCCCCGATCCTGGACAGGGCTACCAAGAGACCCAGTACTTC.